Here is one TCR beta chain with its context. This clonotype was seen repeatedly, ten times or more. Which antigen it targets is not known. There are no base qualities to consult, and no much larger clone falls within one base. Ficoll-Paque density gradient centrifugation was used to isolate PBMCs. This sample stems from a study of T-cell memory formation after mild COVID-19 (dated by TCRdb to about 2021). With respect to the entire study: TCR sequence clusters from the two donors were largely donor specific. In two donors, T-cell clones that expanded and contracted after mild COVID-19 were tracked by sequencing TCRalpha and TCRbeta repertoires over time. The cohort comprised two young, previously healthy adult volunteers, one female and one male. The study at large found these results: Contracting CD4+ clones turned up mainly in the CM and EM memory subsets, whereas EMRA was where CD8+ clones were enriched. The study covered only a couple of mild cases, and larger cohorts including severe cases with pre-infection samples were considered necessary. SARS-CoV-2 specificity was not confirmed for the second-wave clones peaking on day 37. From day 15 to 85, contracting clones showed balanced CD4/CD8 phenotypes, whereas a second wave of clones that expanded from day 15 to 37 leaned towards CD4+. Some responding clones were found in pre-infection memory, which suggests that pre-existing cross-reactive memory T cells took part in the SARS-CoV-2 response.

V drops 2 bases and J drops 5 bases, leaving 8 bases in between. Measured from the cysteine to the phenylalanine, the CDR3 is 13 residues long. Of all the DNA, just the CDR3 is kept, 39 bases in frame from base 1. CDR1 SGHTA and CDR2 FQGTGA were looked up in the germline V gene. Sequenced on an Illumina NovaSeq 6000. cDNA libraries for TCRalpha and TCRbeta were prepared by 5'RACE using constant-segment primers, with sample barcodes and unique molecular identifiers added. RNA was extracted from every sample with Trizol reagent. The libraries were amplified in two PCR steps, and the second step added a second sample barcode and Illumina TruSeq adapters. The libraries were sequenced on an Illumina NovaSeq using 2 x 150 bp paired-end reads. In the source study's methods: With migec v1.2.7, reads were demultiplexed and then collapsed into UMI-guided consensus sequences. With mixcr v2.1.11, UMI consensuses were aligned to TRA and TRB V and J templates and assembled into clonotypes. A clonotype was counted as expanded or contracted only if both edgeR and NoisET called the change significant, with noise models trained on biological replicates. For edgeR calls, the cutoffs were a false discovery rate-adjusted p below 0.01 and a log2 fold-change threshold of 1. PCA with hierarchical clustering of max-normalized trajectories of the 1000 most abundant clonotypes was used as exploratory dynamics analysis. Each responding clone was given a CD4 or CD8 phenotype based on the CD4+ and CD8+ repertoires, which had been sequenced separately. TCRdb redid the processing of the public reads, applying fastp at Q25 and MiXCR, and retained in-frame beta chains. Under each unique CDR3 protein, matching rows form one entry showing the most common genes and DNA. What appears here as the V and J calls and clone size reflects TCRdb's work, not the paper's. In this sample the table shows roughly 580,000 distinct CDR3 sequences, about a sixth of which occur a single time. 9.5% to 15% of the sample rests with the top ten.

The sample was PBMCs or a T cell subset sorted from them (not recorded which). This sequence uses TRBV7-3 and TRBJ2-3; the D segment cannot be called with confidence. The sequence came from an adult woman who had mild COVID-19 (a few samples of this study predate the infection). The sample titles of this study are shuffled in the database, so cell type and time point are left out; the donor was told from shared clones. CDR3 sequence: CASSLSTGDTQYF. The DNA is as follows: TGTGCCAGCAGCTTATCCACCGGAGATACGCAGTATTTT.